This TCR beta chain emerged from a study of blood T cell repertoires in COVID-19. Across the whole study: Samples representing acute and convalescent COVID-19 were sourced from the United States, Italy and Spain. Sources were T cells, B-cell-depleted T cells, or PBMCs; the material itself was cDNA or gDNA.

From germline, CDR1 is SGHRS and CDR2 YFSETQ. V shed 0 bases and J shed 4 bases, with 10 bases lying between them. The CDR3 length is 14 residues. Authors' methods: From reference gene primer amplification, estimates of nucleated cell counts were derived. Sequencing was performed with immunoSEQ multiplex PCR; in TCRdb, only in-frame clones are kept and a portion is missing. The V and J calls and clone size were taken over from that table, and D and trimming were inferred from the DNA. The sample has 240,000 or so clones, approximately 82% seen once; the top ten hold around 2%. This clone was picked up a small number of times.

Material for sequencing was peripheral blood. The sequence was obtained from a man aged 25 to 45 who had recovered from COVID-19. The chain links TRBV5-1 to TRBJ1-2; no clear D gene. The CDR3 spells CASSLEAEIYGYTF. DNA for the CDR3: TGCGCCAGCAGCTTGGAGGCGGAAATCTATGGCTACACCTTC.